This T cell receptor (beta chain) originates from a study of PD-1 blockade in classical Hodgkin lymphoma. Only in-frame clones appear in the TCRdb table, and some are missing; sequencing was by immunoSEQ multiplex PCR. Of about 14,000 clones in the sample, about 83% were seen once. Brentuximab vedotin exposure varied among the patients, all of whom had relapsed after autologous stem cell transplantation. Patients showed best responses of complete response, partial response or progressive disease. This receptor was taken from a human donor with classical Hodgkin lymphoma. The sequenced sample was peripheral blood mononuclear cells (PBMCs), obtained before the second cycle of nivolumab.

As DNA, the CDR3 is TGTGCCAGCAGCTTACACGGAGCCGATACGCAGTATTTT. Translating gives CASSLHGADTQYF. The chain uses TRBV5-6 and TRBJ2-3; D remains unclear. CDR1 SGHDT and CDR2 YYEEEE come from the germline V gene. Trimming left V 2 bases short and J 6 bases short, with 10 bases between. The CDR3 runs 13 residues.